This is a list of T cell receptor beta chains from one sample in a study of early T cells in non-severe SARS-CoV-2 infection. Each CDR3 protein gets one entry after TCRdb re-called the 5' RACE reads with MiXCR. The repertoire consists of 50,000 to 75,000 distinct CDR3 sequences, with around 12% occurring once and the leading ten covering approximately 1.2%. The source was whole blood, collected at baseline. The receptors originated from an adult who was a healthcare worker with PCR-confirmed SARS-CoV-2 infection or an uninfected control (not recorded which). The donor label of this sample is uncertain. CDR3s include the opening cysteine and the closing phenylalanine or tryptophan. A D gene is named only where the DNA matches it firmly. Size is stated for part of the rows, as once, few or many counts, or as a class when the clone is expanded.

v_call: TRBV7-3
j_call: TRBJ2-5
clone_size: many
d_call: .
cdr3_nt: TGTGCCAGCAGCTTAGGGAGCCAAGAGACCCAGTACTTC
cdr3_aa: CASSLGSQETQYF

v_call: TRBV27
j_call: TRBJ2-4
clone_size: .
d_call: .
cdr3_nt: TGTGCCAGCGGAATTGACAGTGCGGGAAACATTCAGTACTTC
cdr3_aa: CASGIDSAGNIQYF

v_call: TRBV6-9
j_call: TRBJ2-1
clone_size: many
d_call: .
cdr3_nt: TGTGCCAGCGCAGCCAGAGATAAAGAGGTCTACAATGAGCAGTTCTTC
cdr3_aa: CASAARDKEVYNEQFF

v_call: TRBV12-5
j_call: TRBJ2-3
clone_size: .
d_call: .
cdr3_nt: TGTGCTAGTGGTTTTTCCACAGATACGCAGTATTTT
cdr3_aa: CASGFSTDTQYF

v_call: TRBV19
j_call: TRBJ1-1
clone_size: .
d_call: .
cdr3_nt: TGTGCCAGTAGTATAGCGACTGAGAACACTGAAGCTTTCTTT
cdr3_aa: CASSIATENTEAFF

v_call: TRBV28
j_call: TRBJ2-5
clone_size: many
d_call: TRBD2
cdr3_nt: TGTGCCAGCAGTTTGTTGCGGGGGGGAAATCAAGAGACCCAGTACTTC
cdr3_aa: CASSLLRGGNQETQYF

v_call: TRBV19
j_call: TRBJ2-1
clone_size: few
d_call: .
cdr3_nt: TGTGCCAGTAGTATAGGGGGATATGAGCAGTTCTTC
cdr3_aa: CASSIGGYEQFF

v_call: TRBV19
j_call: TRBJ2-2
clone_size: .
d_call: .
cdr3_nt: TGTGCCAGTAGTATAAACCCACTCAGGGACACCGGGGAGCTGTTTTTT
cdr3_aa: CASSINPLRDTGELFF

v_call: TRBV7-6
j_call: TRBJ2-3
clone_size: .
d_call: .
cdr3_nt: TGTGCCAGCAGCTTTGGGTCTCCGTACACAGATACGCAGTATTTT
cdr3_aa: CASSFGSPYTDTQYF

v_call: TRBV7-3
j_call: TRBJ2-2
clone_size: few
d_call: TRBD1
cdr3_nt: TGTGCCAGCAGCAAGCGGACAGGCACCGCGAACACCGGGGAGCTGTTTTTT
cdr3_aa: CASSKRTGTANTGELFF

v_call: TRBV20-1
j_call: TRBJ2-2
clone_size: few
d_call: .
cdr3_nt: TGCAGTGCAACACCGGCCCCGAACACCGGGGAGCTGTTTTTT
cdr3_aa: CSATPAPNTGELFF

v_call: TRBV30
j_call: TRBJ1-6
clone_size: .
d_call: TRBD1
cdr3_nt: TGTGCCTGGAGTGTGGGACAGGTCCAGTCACCCCTCCACTTT
cdr3_aa: CAWSVGQVQSPLHF

v_call: TRBV4-1
j_call: TRBJ2-5
clone_size: few
d_call: .
cdr3_nt: TGCGCCAGCAGCCAAGTGTTCGGAGTGGTTAGGAACCGCCAAGAGACCCAGTACTTC
cdr3_aa: CASSQVFGVVRNRQETQYF

v_call: TRBV20-1
j_call: TRBJ2-5
clone_size: .
d_call: .
cdr3_nt: TGCAGTGCCAAAAGAGAGACCCAGTACTTC
cdr3_aa: CSAKRETQYF